A selection of T cell receptor beta chains follows, all from one sample in a study of T cells after yellow fever vaccination. TCRdb redid the calling of the 5' RACE reads with MiXCR, one entry per CDR3 protein. The repertoire holds 250,000 to 350,000 distinct CDR3 sequences, approximately 10% seen once, with about 3.7% in the top ten. Source: CD4+ T cells sorted from PBMCs, taken 5 days after the yellow fever booster vaccination. The receptors were sampled from a man aged 18-30 years who received the YFV17D yellow fever vaccine. Each CDR3 is given with its conserved first and last residue. The D gene is left open where the match is weak. Some rows have no size entry. The others give once, few or many, or a class for an expanded clone.

size,D,V,J,CDR3,DNA
-,TRBD1,TRBV9,TRBJ2-1,CASSVGPDRGLVYNEQFF,TGTGCCAGCAGCGTAGGCCCGGACAGGGGGTTGGTTTACAATGAGCAGTTCTTC
-,-,TRBV3-1,TRBJ2-2,CASSQQTGELFF,TGTGCCAGCAGCCAACAGACAGGGGAGCTGTTTTTT
-,TRBD1,TRBV3-1,TRBJ1-2,CASSPAGGIYGYTF,TGTGCCAGCAGTCCTGCAGGGGGTATCTATGGCTACACCTTC
-,-,TRBV24-1,TRBJ2-1,CATSDQQGRPHYNEQFF,TGTGCCACCAGTGATCAACAGGGGAGGCCCCACTACAATGAGCAGTTCTTC
many,-,TRBV5-1,TRBJ2-5,CASSLGSVETQYF,TGCGCCAGCAGCTTGGGGAGTGTTGAGACCCAGTACTTC
-,-,TRBV14,TRBJ2-2,CASSQPLGLANTGELFF,TGTGCCAGCAGCCAACCCCTGGGTCTGGCTAACACCGGGGAGCTGTTTTTT
-,-,TRBV6-6,TRBJ2-3,CASGLESTDTQYF,TGTGCCAGCGGGCTAGAGAGCACAGATACGCAGTATTTT
-,-,TRBV18,TRBJ2-2,CASSRTPGELFF,TGTGCCAGCTCAAGGACCCCCGGGGAGCTGTTTTTT
-,TRBD1,TRBV7-9,TRBJ2-3,CASSDGQGSDTQYF,TGTGCCAGCAGCGACGGACAGGGGTCAGATACGCAGTATTTT
few,-,TRBV5-1,TRBJ2-7,CASSQNSQGGVDEQYF,TGCGCCAGCAGCCAAAACTCCCAGGGCGGGGTTGACGAGCAGTACTTC
few,-,TRBV5-4,TRBJ2-5,CASSLDWGPGETQYF,TGTGCCAGCAGCTTGGACTGGGGGCCGGGGGAGACCCAGTACTTC
-,-,TRBV28,TRBJ1-5,CASSLYSGGKPQHF,TGTGCCAGCAGTTTATATTCAGGCGGCAAGCCCCAGCATTTT
-,TRBD2,TRBV3-1,TRBJ2-1,CASSPGTSGVVYNEQFF,TGTGCCAGCAGCCCAGGGACTAGCGGGGTGGTCTACAATGAGCAGTTCTTC
few,-,TRBV7-2,TRBJ2-3,CASSRREGTDTQYF,TGTGCCAGCAGCCGCAGGGAGGGCACAGATACGCAGTATTTT
-,TRBD2,TRBV25-1,TRBJ2-2,CASSERTSPNTGELFF,TGTGCCAGCAGTGAACGGACTAGCCCGAACACCGGGGAGCTGTTTTTT
-,-,TRBV6-5,TRBJ2-7,CASSHRRVSGLIYEQYF,TGTGCCAGTAGCCACCGGAGGGTCAGCGGGCTCATCTACGAGCAGTACTTC
few,TRBD1,TRBV7-8,TRBJ2-1,CASSRDRGQYNEQFF,TGTGCCAGCAGCAGGGACAGGGGGCAGTACAATGAGCAGTTCTTC
-,TRBD2,TRBV7-2,TRBJ2-3,CASSLRWTSGGENTQYF,TGTGCCAGCAGCCTGAGATGGACTAGCGGGGGGGAGAATACGCAGTATTTT
few,-,TRBV2,TRBJ2-5,CASSEVGRGETQYF,TGTGCCAGCAGTGAAGTGGGACGGGGGGAGACCCAGTACTTC
few,-,TRBV7-3,TRBJ2-1,CASSLTPYNEQFF,TGTGCCAGCAGCCTGACACCCTACAATGAGCAGTTCTTC
few,TRBD2,TRBV20-1,TRBJ2-1,CSADAGGDDNEQFF,TGCAGTGCTGATGCGGGAGGGGACGACAATGAGCAGTTCTTC
-,-,TRBV6-5,TRBJ2-3,CASSTGTAVGDTQYF,TGTGCCAGCAGTACCGGGACCGCGGTTGGGGATACGCAGTATTTT
-,-,TRBV3-1,TRBJ1-2,CASSANGWGYGYTF,TGTGCCAGCAGCGCGAACGGCTGGGGTTATGGCTACACCTTC
few,TRBD1,TRBV12-3/TRBV12-4,TRBJ1-1,CASRSQGARTEAFF,TGTGCCAGCAGATCTCAGGGGGCGCGGACTGAAGCTTTCTTT
few,-,TRBV20-1,TRBJ1-6,CSARDEVRGPSPLHF,TGCAGTGCTAGAGATGAGGTCCGCGGGCCATCACCCCTCCACTTT
few,TRBD1,TRBV6-5,TRBJ1-5,CASSQGTGVQPQHF,TGTGCCAGCAGTCAGGGGACAGGGGTTCAGCCCCAGCATTTT
few,-,TRBV20-1,TRBJ1-3,CSAAGLGNTIYF,TGCAGTGCCGCAGGGTTGGGAAACACCATATATTTT
many,TRBD2,TRBV5-1,TRBJ2-3,CASSLVVAGEDTQYF,TGCGCCAGCAGCTTGGTGGTGGCGGGGGAGGATACGCAGTATTTT
few,TRBD2,TRBV7-2,TRBJ2-1,CASSLGIIAGGPANEQFF,TGTGCCAGCAGCTTAGGGATAATAGCGGGGGGGCCGGCGAATGAGCAGTTCTTC
few,-,TRBV19,TRBJ2-3,CASSMGRRTDTQYF,TGTGCCAGTAGTATGGGCAGGCGCACAGATACGCAGTATTTT
-,TRBD1,TRBV5-6,TRBJ1-5,CASSTGGGRQPQHF,TGTGCCAGCAGCACAGGGGGGGGCAGACAGCCCCAGCATTTT
few,TRBD2,TRBV7-9,TRBJ2-1,CASRSRGGEQFF,TGTGCCAGCAGAAGTCGGGGGGGCGAGCAGTTCTTC